Sequencing of this TCR beta chain was carried out in a study of cytomegalovirus exposure and HLA in healthy donors. Study results and limitations: High sensitivity and specificity were reportedly achieved when the classifier diagnosed cytomegalovirus status. Presence/absence analyses assumed roughly uniform sequencing depth across donors.

A remark on this clone: Its antigen is undetermined.

Germline CDR1 reads SGHNT; CDR2 reads YENEEA. This CDR3 is built from 13 residues. Trimming at V came to 5 bases and at J to 4 bases, leaving 3 bases not matched to a gene. Donors in the study were healthy people who gave bone marrow. Use of 60 Vbeta and 13 Jbeta primers characterized the PCR. Profiling relied on immunoSEQ multiplex PCR, and the TCRdb table lists in-frame clones only, not all of them. Its listing shows fewer than 75,000 clones. Sequenced material: PBMCs. The rearrangement links TRBV11-3 to TRBJ1-1; 8 positions agree with TRBD1. This receptor was obtained from a boy younger than 18 in good health and CMV-seronegative. CDR3 DNA: TGTGCCAGCAGCGTTGGACAGGGCACTGAAGCTTTCTTT. This translates into CASSVGQGTEAFF.